This T cell receptor (beta chain) was recovered during a study of response to subunit inactivated influenza vaccine. Overall study results and limits: The authors suggested that few new T cells are recruited per seasonal influenza vaccination.

This clonotype turned up a few times. The antigen is not known. Each CDR3 protein is one row after TCRdb ran MiXCR on the RT-PCR reads. Here the sample spans almost 250,000 distinct CDR3 sequences, more than 10% being singletons. V lost 3 bases to trimming and J lost 7 bases; unmatched junction nucleotides: 7. The length of the CDR3 is 15 residues. Germline lookup yields CDR1 SGHTA and CDR2 FQGNSA. The source material was non-naive T cells sorted from PBMCs, sampled approximately 15 days before vaccination. The genes are TRBV7-2 and TRBJ2-2, with TRBD1 matching 8 bases. This TCR was sampled from a man aged 50-59 years who received an inactivated influenza vaccine. CDR3 nucleotides: TGTGCCAGCAGCTTTACGGACAGGGAGGACGGGGAGCTGTTTTTT. This encodes CASSFTDREDGELFF. The whole variable domain, remainder taken from reference TRBV7-2 and TRBJ2-2, is GAGVSQSPSNKVTEKGKDVELRCDPISGHTALYWYRQSLGQGLEFLIYFQGNSAPDKSGLPSDRFSAERTGGSVSTLTIQRTQQEDSAVYLCASSFTDREDGELFFGEGSRLTVL.